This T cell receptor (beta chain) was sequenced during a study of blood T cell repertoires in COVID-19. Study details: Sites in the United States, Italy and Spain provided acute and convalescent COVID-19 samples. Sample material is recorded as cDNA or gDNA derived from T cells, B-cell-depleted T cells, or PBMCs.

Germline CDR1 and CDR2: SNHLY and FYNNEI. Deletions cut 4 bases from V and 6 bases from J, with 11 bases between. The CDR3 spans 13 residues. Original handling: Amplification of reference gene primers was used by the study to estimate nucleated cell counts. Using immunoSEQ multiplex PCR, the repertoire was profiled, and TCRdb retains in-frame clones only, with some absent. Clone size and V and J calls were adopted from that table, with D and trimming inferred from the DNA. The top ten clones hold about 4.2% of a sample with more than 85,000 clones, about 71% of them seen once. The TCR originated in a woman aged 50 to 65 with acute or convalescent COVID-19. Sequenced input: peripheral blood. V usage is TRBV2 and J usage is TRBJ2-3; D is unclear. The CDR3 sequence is CASSAPLGDTQYF. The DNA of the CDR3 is TGTGCCAGCAGTGCCCCGCTAGGTGATACGCAGTATTTT.